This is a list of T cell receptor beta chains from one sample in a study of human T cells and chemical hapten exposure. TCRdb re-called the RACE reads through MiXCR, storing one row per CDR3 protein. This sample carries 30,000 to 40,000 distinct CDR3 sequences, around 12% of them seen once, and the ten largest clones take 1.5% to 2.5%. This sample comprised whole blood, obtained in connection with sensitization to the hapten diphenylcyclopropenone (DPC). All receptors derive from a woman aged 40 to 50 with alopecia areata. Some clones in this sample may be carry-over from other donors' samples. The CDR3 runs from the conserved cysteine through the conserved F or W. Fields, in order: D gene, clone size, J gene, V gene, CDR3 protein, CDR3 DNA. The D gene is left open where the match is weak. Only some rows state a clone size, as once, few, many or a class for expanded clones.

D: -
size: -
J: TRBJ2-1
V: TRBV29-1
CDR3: CSGGLLSYNEQFF
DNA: TGCAGCGGAGGACTATTATCCTACAATGAGCAGTTCTTC

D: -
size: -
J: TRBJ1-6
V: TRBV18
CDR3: CASSPVEAGGSPLHF
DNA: TGTGCCAGCTCACCAGTGGAGGCCGGGGGCTCACCCCTCCACTTT

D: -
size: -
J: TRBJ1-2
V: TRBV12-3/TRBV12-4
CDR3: CASTPPRVYGYTF
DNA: TGTGCCAGCACCCCCCCCCGGGTATATGGCTACACCTTC

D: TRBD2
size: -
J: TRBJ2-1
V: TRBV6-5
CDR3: CASTRGRYNEQFF
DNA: TGTGCCAGCACGCGCGGGAGGTACAATGAGCAGTTCTTC

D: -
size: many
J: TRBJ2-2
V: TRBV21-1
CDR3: CASTWTGLNTGELFF
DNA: TGTGCCAGCACCTGGACAGGACTAAACACCGGGGAGCTGTTTTTT

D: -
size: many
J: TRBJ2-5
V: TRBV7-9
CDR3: CASSSTSFSETQYF
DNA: TGTGCCAGCAGCTCGACTAGTTTCTCAGAGACCCAGTACTTC

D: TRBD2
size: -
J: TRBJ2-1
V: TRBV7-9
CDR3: CASSLGLGRSNEQFF
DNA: TGTGCCAGCAGCCTCGGACTAGGGCGGAGCAATGAGCAGTTCTTC

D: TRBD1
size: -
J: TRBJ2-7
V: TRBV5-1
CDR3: CASSFRDRVGRGNYEQYF
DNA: TGCGCCAGCAGCTTCCGGGACAGAGTCGGCAGAGGGAACTACGAGCAGTACTTC

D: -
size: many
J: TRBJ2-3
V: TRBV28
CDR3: CASSLMATIRTDTQYF
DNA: TGTGCCAGCAGTTTGATGGCAACAATACGCACAGATACGCAGTATTTT

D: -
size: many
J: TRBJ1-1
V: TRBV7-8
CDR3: CASSPLTGRTEAFF
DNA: TGTGCCAGCAGCCCCCTGACAGGTAGGACTGAAGCTTTCTTT

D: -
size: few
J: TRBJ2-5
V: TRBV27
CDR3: CASSGYQETQYF
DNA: TGTGCCAGCAGTGGATACCAAGAGACCCAGTACTTC

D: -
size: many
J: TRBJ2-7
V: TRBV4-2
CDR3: CASSLQGDFPREQYF
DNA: TGTGCCAGCAGCCTGCAGGGGGACTTTCCGAGGGAGCAGTACTTC

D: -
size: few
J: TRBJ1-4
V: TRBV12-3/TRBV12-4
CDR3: CASSHGTRGLFF
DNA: TGTGCCAGCAGTCACGGGACACGGGGACTGTTTTTT

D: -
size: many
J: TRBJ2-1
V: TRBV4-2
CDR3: CASSQDLGRAGRNEQFF
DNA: TGTGCCAGCAGCCAAGATCTTGGCAGGGCCGGAAGAAATGAGCAGTTCTTC

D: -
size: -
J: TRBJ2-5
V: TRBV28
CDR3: CASKGSTSSLETQYF
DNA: TGTGCCAGCAAGGGTTCGACTAGTTCGTTGGAGACCCAGTACTTC

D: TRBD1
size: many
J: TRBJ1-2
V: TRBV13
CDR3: CASSSPTGNGYTF
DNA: TGTGCCAGCAGCTCACCGACAGGGAATGGCTACACCTTC

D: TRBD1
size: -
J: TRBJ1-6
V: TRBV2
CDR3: CASSHDRDYNSPLHF
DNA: TGTGCCAGCAGCCACGACAGGGACTATAATTCACCCCTCCACTTT

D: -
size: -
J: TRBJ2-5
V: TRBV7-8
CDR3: CASSLARFWGSKETQYF
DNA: TGTGCCAGCAGCTTAGCGCGTTTCTGGGGGTCCAAAGAGACCCAGTACTTC

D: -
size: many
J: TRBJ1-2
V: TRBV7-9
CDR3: CASTIPEREGSYGYTF
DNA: TGTGCCAGCACCATCCCGGAACGTGAGGGGTCGTATGGCTACACCTTC

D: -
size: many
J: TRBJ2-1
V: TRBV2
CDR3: CASSVRGRGSYNEQFF
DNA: TGTGCCAGCAGCGTTAGGGGGAGAGGGTCCTACAATGAGCAGTTCTTC

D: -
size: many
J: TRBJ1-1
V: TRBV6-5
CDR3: CASSSLTGNTEAFF
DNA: TGTGCCAGCAGTTCCTTGACAGGGAACACTGAAGCTTTCTTT

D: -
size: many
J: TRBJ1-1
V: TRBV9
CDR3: CASSARDTEAFF
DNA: TGTGCCAGCAGCGCCCGGGACACTGAAGCTTTCTTT

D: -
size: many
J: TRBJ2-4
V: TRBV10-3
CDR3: CAISPEGGKNIQYF
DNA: TGTGCCATCAGCCCAGAGGGGGGCAAAAACATTCAGTACTTC

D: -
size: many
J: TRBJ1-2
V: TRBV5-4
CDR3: CASSLSGARNGYTF
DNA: TGTGCCAGCAGCTTGTCGGGGGCGCGGAATGGCTACACCTTC

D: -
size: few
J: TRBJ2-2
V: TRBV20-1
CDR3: CSAHDPSTTGELFF
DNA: TGCAGTGCTCACGACCCCTCGACCACCGGGGAGCTGTTTTTT